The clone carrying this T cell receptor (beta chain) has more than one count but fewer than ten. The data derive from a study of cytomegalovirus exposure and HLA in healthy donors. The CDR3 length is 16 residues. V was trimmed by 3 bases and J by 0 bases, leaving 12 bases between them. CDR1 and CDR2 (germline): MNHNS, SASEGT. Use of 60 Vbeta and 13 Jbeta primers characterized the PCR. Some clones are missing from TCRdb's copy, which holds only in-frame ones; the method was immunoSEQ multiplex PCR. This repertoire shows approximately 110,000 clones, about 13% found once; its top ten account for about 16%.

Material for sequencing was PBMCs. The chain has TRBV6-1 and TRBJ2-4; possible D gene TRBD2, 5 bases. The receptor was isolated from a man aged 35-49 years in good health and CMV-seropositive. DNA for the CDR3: TGTGCCAGCAGTGACACGGGAACAATAGCCAAAAACATTCAGTACTTC. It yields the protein CASSDTGTIAKNIQYF.